This passage covers 22 T cell receptor beta chains from one sample sequenced in a study of blood T cell repertoires in COVID-19. The protocol was immunoSEQ multiplex PCR, while the TCRdb copy is restricted to in-frame clones and leaves out a portion. The top ten clones hold about 1.5% of a sample with approximately 240,000 clones, around 80% of them seen once. Sequenced: peripheral blood. The receptor source for this set is a woman between 40 and 50 years old who had recovered from COVID-19.

The chain employs TRBV29-1 and TRBJ2-5, with D possibly matching TRBD1 (6 bases). The CDR3 extends over 15 amino acids. Germline lookup yields CDR1 SQVTM and CDR2 ANQGSEA. V dropped 6 bases and J dropped 6 bases, with 23 bases sitting between them. The CDR3 DNA reads as TGCAGCGTCCGCCCTCAGGGGAGCGAGGATAAGACCCAGTACTTC. This encodes CSVRPQGSEDKTQYF.

This clone occurred a few times. The rearrangement joins TRBV5-1 to TRBJ2-3, with TRBD1 matching 9 bases. The CDR3 is 17 amino acids. Looked up from germline, CDR1 is SGHRS and CDR2 is YFSETQ. The junction had 11 bases not matched to a gene; V was cut back by 3 bases and J by 3 bases. DNA of the CDR3: TGCGCCAGCAGCTCCAACGCTCAAGGACAGGGGACAGATACGCAGTATTTT. Protein: CASSSNAQGQGTDTQYF. Variable domain in full (rest from reference TRBV5-1 and TRBJ2-3): KAGVTQTPRYLIKTRGQQVTLSCSPISGHRSVSWYQQTPGQGLQFLFEYFSETQRNKGNFPGRFSGRQFSNSRSEMNVSTLELGDSALYLCASSSNAQGQGTDTQYFGPGTRLTVL.

V gene TRBV27 combines with J gene TRBJ1-1; TRBD1 matches 7 bases. The germline CDR1 and CDR2 sequences are MNHEY and SMNVEV (reference sequence). J lost 2 bases, V lost 7 bases, and 16 bases had no gene match. The CDR3 loop spans 17 amino acids. The CDR3 DNA reads TGTGCCAGCAAACAGGGGCCCGGATCGGGGAGAAACACTGAAGCTTTCTTT. It is translated as CASKQGPGSGRNTEAFF.

CDR3 sequence: CASSWLAGDQETQYF. CDR3 nucleotide sequence: TGTGCCAGTAGTTGGCTAGCGGGGGACCAAGAGACCCAGTACTTC. The rearrangement joins TRBV19 to TRBJ2-5, with TRBD2 identical over 10 bases. V shed 5 bases and J 0 bases; nucleotides not matched to a gene: 3. The CDR3 runs to 15 residues. Germline V gene lookup returns CDR1 LNHDA and CDR2 SQIVND (reference sequence).

This clone was recorded only once. The rearrangement uses TRBV5-1 and TRBJ2-6; D might be TRBD1 (6 bases). In germline, CDR1 is SGHRS, CDR2 YFSETQ. V lost 1 base, J lost 10 bases, and 9 bases lay in between. CDR3 size: 13 residues. CDR3 residues: CASSLTGFNVLTF. DNA for the CDR3: TGCGCCAGCAGCTTGACAGGGTTTAACGTCCTGACTTTC.

The chain links TRBV6-2 or TRBV6-3 to TRBJ1-1; D may be TRBD1 (6 bases). Deletions cut 4 bases from V and 10 bases from J, with 13 bases between. The length of the CDR3 is 12 residues. CDR1 and CDR2 from the germline V gene are MNHEY and SVGEGT. CDR3 nucleotide sequence: TGTGCCAGCAGTTCTGGGACACTAGGAGCTTTCTTT. Translation gives CASSSGTLGAFF.

The CDR3, as DNA: TGTGCCAGCTCTCTCTCAGGGGCCCGGCCAGAGACCCAGTACTTC. This sequence encodes CASSLSGARPETQYF. V gene TRBV18 combines with J gene TRBJ2-5; weak D call: TRBD1 (6 bases). The length of the CDR3 is 15 residues. The ends were cut back, 6 bases at V and 4 bases at J, with 18 bases in the middle. Looked up from germline, CDR1 is KGHSH and CDR2 is LQKENI.

This rearrangement joins TRBV7-8 to TRBJ2-7, with D possibly matching TRBD1 (6 bases). Between the trimmed V and J ends, which lost 8 bases and 12 bases, there was a span of 14 bases. The CDR3 is 10 amino acids. In germline, CDR1 is SGHVS, CDR2 FQNEAQ. The CDR3 DNA reads TGTGCCAGCGGCTGGGACACGATGTACTTC. Protein sequence: CASGWDTMYF.

Remarks on this clone: The junction departs from the called germline gene at one end, perhaps through a read error. CDR3 protein: CASSLGTGNYNEQFF. The CDR3 coding sequence is TGTGCTAGCAGCTTGGGGACAGGGAATTACAATGAGCAGTTCTTC. The V gene is TRBV7-7, the J gene TRBJ2-1; 9 bases fit TRBD1. Germline V CDR1 and CDR2: SSHAT, FNYEAQ (reference sequence). The CDR3 totals 15 residues.

The table lists this clone with a count of one. The gene calls are TRBV28 and TRBJ1-6, with TRBD1 identical over 9 bases. This CDR3 contains 14 residues. V lost 5 bases and J lost 7; bases outside the gene matches: 3. Germline V gene sequence: CDR1 MDHEN, CDR2 SYDVKM. The CDR3 coding sequence is TGTGCCAGCAGTGCCGGGACAGGGAATTCACCCCTCCACTTT. Translated: CASSAGTGNSPLHF.

The chain combines TRBV19 with TRBJ2-2; D ambiguous. Germline CDR1 and CDR2: LNHDA and SQIVND (reference sequence). The CDR3 is 14 residues long. Trimming left V 3 bases short and J 1 base short, with 6 bases between. The CDR3 DNA is TGTGCCAGTAGTATCAACAAGAACACCGGGGAGCTGTTTTTT. It encodes CASSINKNTGELFF.

This chain uses TRBV5-1 with TRBJ2-3; D perhaps matches TRBD2 (5 bases). CDR1 and CDR2 from the germline V gene are SGHRS and YFSETQ. V lost 2 bases, J lost 9 bases, and 25 bases lay in between. The CDR3 length is 17 residues. The chain's CDR3 is CASSFLRGGAPGRTQYF. The CDR3 DNA reads as TGCGCCAGCAGCTTTCTTCGCGGAGGCGCCCCTGGAAGGACGCAGTATTTT. The variable domain in full, completed from reference TRBV5-1 and TRBJ2-3, reads KAGVTQTPRYLIKTRGQQVTLSCSPISGHRSVSWYQQTPGQGLQFLFEYFSETQRNKGNFPGRFSGRQFSNSRSEMNVSTLELGDSALYLCASSFLRGGAPGRTQYFGPGTRLTVL.

CDR3 DNA: TGTGCCAGCAGTTCCCGAAATTTGGACAGGGTGGGCGACCAAGAGACCCAGTACTTC. It encodes CASSSRNLDRVGDQETQYF. The V and J genes are TRBV28 and TRBJ2-5; 8 bases map to TRBD1. V dropped 4 bases and J dropped 0; count of bases not matched to a gene: 16. This CDR3 has 19 amino acids. Germline CDR1 and CDR2: MDHEN and SYDVKM.

This clone was seen more than once but under ten times. V and J are TRBV6-5 and TRBJ2-7; 7 bases match TRBD1. CDR3 size: 14 residues. The V and J ends lost 6 bases and 2 bases, in that order; junction bases with no gene match: 7. Germline assignment: CDR1 MNHEY and CDR2 SVGAGI. CDR3 amino acids: CASRSGQSTYEQYF. CDR3 DNA sequence: TGTGCCAGCAGATCGGGACAGTCCACCTACGAGCAGTACTTC.

The rearrangement uses TRBV12-5 and TRBJ1-1; possibly TRBD1 for D (5 bases). The V end was cut by 0 bases, the J end by 5 bases, with 13 bases between. This CDR3 contains 15 residues. The germline V gene has CDR1 LGHNT and CDR2 FRNRAP. This CDR3 reads CASGLVLGEGTEAFF. CDR3 in DNA: TGTGCTAGTGGTTTGGTTTTGGGGGAGGGAACTGAAGCTTTCTTT.

The chain links TRBV6-2 or TRBV6-3 to TRBJ2-1, with 11 bases fitting TRBD2. The J segment lost 7 bases and the V segment lost 4 bases, leaving 3 bases of the junction unmatched. The CDR3 consists of 14 residues. Germline loops: CDR1 MNHEY, CDR2 SVGEGT. CDR3 in amino acids: CASSSLAGVNEQFF. The CDR3 DNA sequence: TGTGCCAGCAGTTCACTAGCGGGGGTGAATGAGCAGTTCTTC.

The gene calls are TRBV18 and TRBJ2-3; the D is unclear. Trimming shortened V by 0 bases and J by 4 bases, and 14 bases separated the two germline ends. The V gene's germline CDR1 is KGHSH and CDR2 LQKENI. The CDR3 extends over 16 amino acids. The CDR3 loop is CASSPPLSANADTQYF. The CDR3 DNA sequence: TGTGCCAGCTCACCACCTCTATCAGCGAATGCAGATACGCAGTATTTT. Based on the CDR3 plus reference TRBV18 and TRBJ2-3, the full variable domain is NAGVMQNPRHLVRRRGQEARLRCSPMKGHSHVYWYRQLPEEGLKFMVYLQKENIIDESGMPKERFSAEFPKEGPSILRIQQVVRGDSAAYFCASSPPLSANADTQYFGPGTRLTVL.

The J gene is TRBJ1-6, the V gene TRBV2; D possibly corresponds to TRBD1 (5 bases). This CDR3 comprises 14 residues. Deletions cut 6 bases from V and 6 bases from J, with 12 bases between. Germline CDR1 and CDR2: SNHLY and FYNNEI. The CDR3, as DNA: TGTGCCAGCAGAGGGGAGGGCAGTAATTCACCCCTCCACTTT. Its protein is CASRGEGSNSPLHF.

This chain joins TRBV9 and TRBJ1-3, with D possibly TRBD1 on 6 matching bases. The CDR3 consists of 17 residues. The germline V gene encodes CDR1 SGDLS and CDR2 YYNGEE. V gave up 0 bases and J gave up 0 bases, with 13 bases separating them. The CDR3 DNA reads TGTGCCAGCAGCGTAGGGGACACTCGGAGCTCTGGAAACACCATATATTTT. This gives the protein CASSVGDTRSSGNTIYF.

The CDR3 nucleotides read TGCGCCAGCAGCTTAGCGGGGATCAATGAAGCTTTCTTT. Its translation is CASSLAGINEAFF. This chain connects TRBV5-1 to TRBJ1-1; D gene unclear. This CDR3 is 13 amino acids long. The germline CDR1 and CDR2 sequences are SGHRS and YFSETQ. Trimming left V 2 bases short and J 7 bases short, with 12 bases between.

This chain connects TRBV7-2 to TRBJ2-5; D is unresolved. V lost 4 bases to trimming and J lost 9 bases, with 15 bases between them. CDR1 is SGHTA and CDR2 is FQGNSA in the germline V gene. The CDR3 covers 13 residues. The CDR3 spells CASSSFPVPAQYF. CDR3 nucleotide sequence: TGTGCCAGCAGCTCGTTCCCTGTCCCGGCCCAGTACTTC.

This clone came up once. V is TRBV7-9 and J is TRBJ1-1; D perhaps matches TRBD1 (5 bases). Trimming removed 3 bases at V and 0 bases at J, with 8 bases between. From germline, CDR1 is SEHNR and CDR2 FQNEAQ (reference sequence). The CDR3 totals 14 residues. CDR3 region: CASSFGTVNTEAFF. The CDR3 DNA sequence: TGTGCCAGCAGCTTTGGGACTGTGAACACTGAAGCTTTCTTT.